The present TCR beta chain was sequenced within a study of T-cell memory formation after mild COVID-19. Study-wide context: TCR clusters were largely donor specific. Overall study findings and caveats: CM and EM subsets held most contracting CD4+ clones; EMRA held CD8+ ones. Contracting clones from day 15 to 85 showed balanced CD4/CD8; later expanders favored CD4+.

TCRdb reanalysed the 5' RACE reads using MiXCR and keeps one entry per CDR3 protein. The data contain about 610,000 distinct CDR3 sequences, 17% of them singletons. With 2 bases removed from V and 2 bases from J, the gap between germline ends came to 7 bases. The CDR3 covers 14 residues. The germline CDR1 and CDR2 sequences are LGHNT and FRNRAP. Regarding this clonotype: Its antigen is unknown.

The gene calls are TRBV12-5 and TRBJ2-1; D remains unclear. The TCR was taken from an adult woman who had mild COVID-19 (a few samples of this study predate the infection). Cell type and time point are not known. Material: PBMCs or a T cell subset sorted from them (not recorded which). The CDR3 sequence is CASGLTTAYNEQFF. The CDR3 coding sequence is TGTGCTAGTGGTTTGACCACGGCCTACAATGAGCAGTTCTTC.